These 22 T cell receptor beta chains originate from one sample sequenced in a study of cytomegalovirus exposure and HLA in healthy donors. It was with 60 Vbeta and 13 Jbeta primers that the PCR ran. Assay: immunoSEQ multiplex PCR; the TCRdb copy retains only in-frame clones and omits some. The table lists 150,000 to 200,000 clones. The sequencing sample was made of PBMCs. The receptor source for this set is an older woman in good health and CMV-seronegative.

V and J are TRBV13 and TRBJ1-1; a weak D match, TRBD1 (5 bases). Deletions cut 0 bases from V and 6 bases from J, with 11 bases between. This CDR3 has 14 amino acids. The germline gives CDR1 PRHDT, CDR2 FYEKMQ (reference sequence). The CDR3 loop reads CASSLGAGGSEAFF. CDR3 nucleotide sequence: TGTGCCAGCAGCTTAGGGGCGGGGGGTTCTGAAGCTTTCTTT.

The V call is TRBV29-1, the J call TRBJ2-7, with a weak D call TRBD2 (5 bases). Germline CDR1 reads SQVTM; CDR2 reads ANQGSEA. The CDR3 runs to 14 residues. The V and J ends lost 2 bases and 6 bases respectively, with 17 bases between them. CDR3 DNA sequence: TGCAGCGTTGAATACGGCGGGTTCGGCCTCGAGCAGTACTTC. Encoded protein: CSVEYGGFGLEQYF.

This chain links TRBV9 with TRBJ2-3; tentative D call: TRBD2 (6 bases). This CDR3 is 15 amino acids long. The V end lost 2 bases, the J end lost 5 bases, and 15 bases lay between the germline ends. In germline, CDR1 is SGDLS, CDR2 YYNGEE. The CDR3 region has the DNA TGTGCCAGCAGCGTCGCGTCGGGGGTGGTAGATACGCAGTATTTT. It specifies CASSVASGVVDTQYF.

The CDR3 DNA follows: TGTGCCAGCAGTGAAGTGGTGGCTTACACAGATACGCAGTATTTT. This codes for CASSEVVAYTDTQYF. The rearrangement uses TRBV6-1 and TRBJ2-3; D remains unclear. This CDR3 spans 15 amino acids. V was cut by 1 base and J by 2 bases, with 10 bases left in between. CDR1 MNHNS and CDR2 SASEGT come from the germline V gene.

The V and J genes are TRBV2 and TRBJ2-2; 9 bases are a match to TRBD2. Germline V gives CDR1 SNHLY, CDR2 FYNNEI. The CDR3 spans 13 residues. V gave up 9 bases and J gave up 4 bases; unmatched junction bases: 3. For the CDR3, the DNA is TGTGCCAGGGGGACTAGCTTCACCGGGGAGCTGTTTTTT. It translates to CARGTSFTGELFF.

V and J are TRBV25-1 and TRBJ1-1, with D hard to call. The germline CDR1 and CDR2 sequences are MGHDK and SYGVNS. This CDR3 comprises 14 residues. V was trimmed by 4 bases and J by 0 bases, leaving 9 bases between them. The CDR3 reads CASSARTMNTEAFF. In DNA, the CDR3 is TGTGCCAGCAGTGCGAGGACTATGAACACTGAAGCTTTCTTT.

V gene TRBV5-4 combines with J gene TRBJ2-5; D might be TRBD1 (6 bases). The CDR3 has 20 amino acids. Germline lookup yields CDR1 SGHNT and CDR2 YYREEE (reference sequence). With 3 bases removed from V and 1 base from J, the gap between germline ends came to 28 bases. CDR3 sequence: CASSSPFAGDARRIQETQYF. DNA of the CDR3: TGTGCCAGCAGCTCTCCGTTCGCAGGGGATGCGCGAAGGATCCAAGAGACCCAGTACTTC.

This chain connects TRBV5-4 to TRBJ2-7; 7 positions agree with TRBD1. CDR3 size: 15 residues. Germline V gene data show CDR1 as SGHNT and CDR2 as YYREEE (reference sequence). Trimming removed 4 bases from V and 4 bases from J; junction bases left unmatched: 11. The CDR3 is CASSPSTGPKYEQYF. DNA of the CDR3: TGTGCCAGCAGCCCGTCGACAGGGCCAAAGTACGAGCAGTACTTC.

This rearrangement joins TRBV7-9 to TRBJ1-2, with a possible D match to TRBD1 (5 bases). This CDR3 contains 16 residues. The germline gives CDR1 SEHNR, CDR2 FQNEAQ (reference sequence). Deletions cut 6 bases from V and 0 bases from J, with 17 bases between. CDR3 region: CASSPEGRGPNYGYTF. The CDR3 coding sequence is TGTGCCAGCAGTCCGGAGGGGAGGGGACCTAACTATGGCTACACCTTC.

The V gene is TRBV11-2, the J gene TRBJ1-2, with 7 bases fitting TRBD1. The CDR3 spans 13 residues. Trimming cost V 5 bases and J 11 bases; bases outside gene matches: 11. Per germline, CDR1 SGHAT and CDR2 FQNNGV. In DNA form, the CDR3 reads TGTGCCAGCAGCCCCCCTTTCTGGGACAGATACACCTTC. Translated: CASSPPFWDRYTF.

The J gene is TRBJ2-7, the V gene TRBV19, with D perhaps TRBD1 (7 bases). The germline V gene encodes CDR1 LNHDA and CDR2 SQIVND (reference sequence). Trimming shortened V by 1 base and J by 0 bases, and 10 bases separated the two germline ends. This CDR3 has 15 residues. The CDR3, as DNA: TGTGCCAGTAGTATAGTGCGGGACAGCTCCTACGAGCAGTACTTC. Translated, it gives CASSIVRDSSYEQYF.

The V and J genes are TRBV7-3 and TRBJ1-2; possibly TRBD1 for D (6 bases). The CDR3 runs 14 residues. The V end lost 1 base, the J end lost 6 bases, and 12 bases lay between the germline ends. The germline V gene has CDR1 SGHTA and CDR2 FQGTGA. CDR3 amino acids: CASSLRGGQDGYTF. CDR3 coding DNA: TGTGCCAGCAGCTTAAGGGGGGGGCAGGATGGCTACACCTTC. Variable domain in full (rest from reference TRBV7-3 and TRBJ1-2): GAGVSQTPSNKVTEKGKYVELRCDPISGHTALYWYRQSLGQGPEFLIYFQGTGAADDSGLPNDRFFAVRPEGSVSTLKIQRTERGDSAVYLCASSLRGGQDGYTFGSGTRLTVV.

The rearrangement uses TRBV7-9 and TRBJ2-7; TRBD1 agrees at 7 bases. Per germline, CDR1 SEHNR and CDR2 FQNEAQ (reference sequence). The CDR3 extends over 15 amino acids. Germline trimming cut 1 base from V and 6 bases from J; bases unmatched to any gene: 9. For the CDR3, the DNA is TGTGCCAGCAGCTTAGACCACAGGGGCTCGACCGAGCAGTACTTC. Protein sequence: CASSLDHRGSTEQYF.

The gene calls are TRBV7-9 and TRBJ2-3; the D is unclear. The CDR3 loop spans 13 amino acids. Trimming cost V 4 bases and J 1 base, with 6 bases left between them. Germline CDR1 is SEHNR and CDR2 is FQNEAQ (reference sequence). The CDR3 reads CASSSFRTDTQYF. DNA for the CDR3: TGTGCCAGCAGCTCCTTTCGCACAGATACGCAGTATTTT.

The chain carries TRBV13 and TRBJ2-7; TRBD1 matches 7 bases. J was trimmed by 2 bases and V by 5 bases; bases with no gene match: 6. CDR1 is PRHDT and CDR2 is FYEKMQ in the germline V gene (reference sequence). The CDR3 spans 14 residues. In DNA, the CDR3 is TGTGCCAGCAGCCTGATAGACAGGGCCTACGAGCAGTACTTC. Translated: CASSLIDRAYEQYF.

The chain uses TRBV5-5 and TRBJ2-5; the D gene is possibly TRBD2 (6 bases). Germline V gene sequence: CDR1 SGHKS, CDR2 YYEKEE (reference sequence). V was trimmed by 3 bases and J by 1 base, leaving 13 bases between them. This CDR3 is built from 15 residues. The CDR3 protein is CASSSLGGSQETQYF. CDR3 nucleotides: TGTGCCAGCAGCTCCCTTGGGGGGTCCCAAGAGACCCAGTACTTC.

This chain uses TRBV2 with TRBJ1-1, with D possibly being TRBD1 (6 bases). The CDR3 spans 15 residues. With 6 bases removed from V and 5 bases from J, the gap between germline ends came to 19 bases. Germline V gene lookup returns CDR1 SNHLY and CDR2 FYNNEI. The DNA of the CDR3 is TGTGCCAGCAGCCCGGGGGGGGCCACGCGAACTGAAGCTTTCTTT. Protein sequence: CASSPGGATRTEAFF.

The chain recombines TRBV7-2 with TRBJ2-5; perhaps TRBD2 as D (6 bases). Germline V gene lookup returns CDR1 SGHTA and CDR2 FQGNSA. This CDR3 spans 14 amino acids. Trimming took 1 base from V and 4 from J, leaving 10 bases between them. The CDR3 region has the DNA TGTGCCAGCAGCTTAGACGGGAGAGGAGAGACCCAGTACTTC. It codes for CASSLDGRGETQYF.

The CDR3 coding sequence is TGCAGCGTTGACAGGAACGACGCTGAAGCTTTCTTT. Protein product: CSVDRNDAEAFF. This sequence joins TRBV29-1 and TRBJ1-1, with D unresolved. There are 12 residues in the CDR3. With 3 bases removed from V and 6 bases from J, the gap between germline ends came to 11 bases. CDR1 SQVTM and CDR2 ANQGSEA come from the germline V gene. Together with reference TRBV29-1 and TRBJ1-1, the CDR3 gives the full variable domain: SAVISQKPSRDICQRGTSLTIQCQVDSQVTMMFWYRQQPGQSLTLIATANQGSEATYESGFVIDKFPISRPNLTFSTLTVSNMSPEDSSIYLCSVDRNDAEAFFGQGTRLTVV.

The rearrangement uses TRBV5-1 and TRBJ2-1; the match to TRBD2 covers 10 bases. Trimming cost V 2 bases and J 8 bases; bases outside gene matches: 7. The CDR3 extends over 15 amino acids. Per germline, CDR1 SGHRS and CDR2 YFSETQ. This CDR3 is CASSFGLADGDEQFF. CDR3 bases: TGCGCCAGCAGCTTCGGACTAGCGGATGGAGATGAGCAGTTCTTC.

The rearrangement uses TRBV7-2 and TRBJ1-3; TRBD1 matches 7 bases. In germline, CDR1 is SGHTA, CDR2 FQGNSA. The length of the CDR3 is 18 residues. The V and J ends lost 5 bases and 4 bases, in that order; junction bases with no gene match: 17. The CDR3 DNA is TGTGCCAGCAGCCAAGGACAGGCTAAAGCTTCGGCCGGAAACACCATATATTTT. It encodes CASSQGQAKASAGNTIYF.

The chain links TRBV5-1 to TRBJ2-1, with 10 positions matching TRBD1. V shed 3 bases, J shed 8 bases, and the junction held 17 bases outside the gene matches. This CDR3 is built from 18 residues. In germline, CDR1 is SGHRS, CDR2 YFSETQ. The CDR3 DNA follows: TGCGCCAGCAGCTGGGGGACCCCGGGACAGGGGATGTTTTATGAGCAGTTCTTC. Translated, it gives CASSWGTPGQGMFYEQFF.